Each of the 29 T cell receptor beta chains below was sequenced from the same sample in a study of OX40 agonist ivuxolimab in advanced cancers. TCRdb's table, derived via immunoSEQ multiplex PCR, lists solely in-frame clones and lacks some. The sample yields just under 80,000 clones, over 75% seen once. This sample comprised CD4+ or CD8+ T cells sorted from blood, obtained in a trial of the OX40 agonist ivuxolimab. Receptor source: an adult with an advanced solid tumor such as melanoma, head and neck, liver or kidney cancer.

The chain joins TRBV5-1 to TRBJ1-1, with a weak D call TRBD1 (5 bases). Between the trimmed V and J ends, which lost 4 bases and 3 bases, there was a span of 16 bases. The CDR3 is 15 amino acids. Germline CDR1 and CDR2: SGHRS and YFSETQ. In DNA, the CDR3 is TGCGCCAGCAGCACCGATTGGGGGGTTGACACTGAAGCTTTCTTT. This sequence encodes CASSTDWGVDTEAFF. The complete variable domain, with remaining parts taken from reference TRBV5-1 and TRBJ1-1, reads KAGVTQTPRYLIKTRGQQVTLSCSPISGHRSVSWYQQTPGQGLQFLFEYFSETQRNKGNFPGRFSGRQFSNSRSEMNVSTLELGDSALYLCASSTDWGVDTEAFFGQGTRLTVV.

This chain uses TRBV5-1 with TRBJ2-3; D unresolved. Germline CDR1 and CDR2: SGHRS and YFSETQ. V dropped 0 bases and J dropped 4 bases, with 12 bases sitting between them. The CDR3 extends over 15 amino acids. The DNA for the CDR3 is TGCGCCAGCAGCTTGGTTGCTATTCAGGCAGATACGCAGTATTTT. This codes for CASSLVAIQADTQYF.

The J gene is TRBJ2-7, the V gene TRBV29-1; D uncertain. Trimming removed 2 bases from V and 2 bases from J, with 7 bases in between. The CDR3 runs to 12 residues. CDR1 and CDR2 from the germline V gene are SQVTM and ANQGSEA. CDR3 region: CSVELDPYEQYF. The CDR3 DNA is TGCAGCGTTGAATTGGATCCCTACGAGCAGTACTTC.

The V and J genes are TRBV6-5 and TRBJ2-2, with 10 nucleotides matching TRBD1. V lost 8 bases, J lost 5 bases, and 5 bases stayed unmatched. The CDR3 is made up of 14 amino acids. Per the germline V gene, CDR1 is MNHEY and CDR2 is SVGAGI. The CDR3 coding sequence is TGTGCCAGCGGAGGACAGGGGGAAACCGGGGAGCTGTTTTTT. Residues: CASGGQGETGELFF.

V and J are TRBV30 and TRBJ2-2, with D tentatively TRBD1 or TRBD2 (6 bases each). CDR1 and CDR2 from the germline V gene are GTSNPN and SVGIG (reference sequence). CDR3 length: 13 amino acids. Here the CDR3 reads CAGGGVRTGELFF. The CDR3 DNA sequence: TGTGCTGGGGGCGGGGTACGAACCGGGGAGCTGTTTTTT. Full variable domain (remainder filled in from reference TRBV30 and TRBJ2-2): SQTIHQWPATLVQPVGSPLSLECTVEGTSNPNLYWYRQAAGRGLQLLFYSVGIGQISSEVPQNLSASRPQDRQFILSSKKLLLSDSGFYLCAGGGVRTGELFFGEGSRLTVL.

This clone was counted a single time. The chain couples TRBV14 to TRBJ2-7; 9 bases agree with TRBD1. Trimming cost V 4 bases and J 2 bases; bases outside gene matches: 12. CDR3 length: 17 residues. The germline CDR1 and CDR2 sequences are SGHDN and FVKESK. The CDR3 reads CASSPLTLGTGPYEQYF. The DNA of the CDR3 is TGTGCCAGCAGCCCCCTAACCCTCGGGACAGGGCCCTACGAGCAGTACTTC.

The rearrangement links TRBV5-1 to TRBJ2-1; 8 bases align to TRBD2. After removal of 0 bases from V and 4 bases from J, the junction contained 24 bases not matched to a gene. The CDR3 has 22 amino acids. Germline CDR1 and CDR2: SGHRS and YFSETQ. Written as DNA, the CDR3 is TGCGCCAGCAGCTTGGAAGTTCTCGGCGGGAGGCCCCGTGGTCAACGTTACAATGAGCAGTTCTTC. Translating gives CASSLEVLGGRPRGQRYNEQFF.

This sequence joins TRBV19 and TRBJ2-1; the match to TRBD2 covers 13 bases. Losses at the gene ends were 4 bases for V and 5 bases for J; bases not matched to a gene: 2. The CDR3 is 15 residues long. Germline loops: CDR1 LNHDA, CDR2 SQIVND (reference sequence). The CDR3 DNA is TGTGCCAGTAGTACACTAGCGGGAGGGGACAATGAGCAGTTCTTC. Encoded protein: CASSTLAGGDNEQFF.

The CDR3 here is CASSPIGGFRAGELFF. The CDR3 DNA is TGTGCCAGCAGCCCCATAGGGGGGTTCAGGGCCGGGGAGCTGTTTTTT. This chain links TRBV5-4 with TRBJ2-2; tentatively, D is TRBD1 or TRBD2 (6 bases each). CDR3 size: 16 residues. Trimming stripped 4 bases from V and 6 bases from J, with 19 bases between. Germline V lookup: CDR1 SGHNT, CDR2 YYREEE (reference sequence).

The chain uses TRBV6-1 and TRBJ2-6; 11 bases are shared with TRBD1. This CDR3 contains 18 residues. The germline V gene encodes CDR1 MNHNS and CDR2 SASEGT. V dropped 4 bases and J dropped 4; count of bases not matched to a gene: 9. Here the CDR3 reads CASSVLGTGGSGANVLTF. As DNA, the CDR3 is TGTGCCAGCAGTGTCCTAGGGACAGGGGGTTCAGGGGCCAACGTCCTGACTTTC.

The chain has TRBV5-1 and TRBJ2-3, with TRBD2 matching over 9 bases. This CDR3 comprises 14 residues. CDR1 and CDR2 from the germline V gene are SGHRS and YFSETQ. Germline trimming cut 6 bases from V and 1 base from J; bases unmatched to any gene: 3. The CDR3 nucleotides read TGCGCCAGCACTTGGACTAGCGGCACAGATACGCAGTATTTT. This encodes CASTWTSGTDTQYF.

This clone has only one observation. This rearrangement joins TRBV7-9 to TRBJ1-2; 8 bases align to TRBD1. The length of the CDR3 is 13 residues. In germline, CDR1 is SEHNR, CDR2 FQNEAQ (reference sequence). The J segment lost 5 bases and the V segment lost 6 bases, leaving 5 bases of the junction unmatched. The CDR3 DNA sequence: TGTGCCAGCAGGGTGCAGGGGGCGTATGGCTACACCTTC. Its protein is CASRVQGAYGYTF.

The genes are TRBV4-2 and TRBJ2-7; 10 bases are a match to TRBD2. J was trimmed by 3 bases and V by 5 bases; bases with no gene match: 10. This CDR3 contains 16 residues. Germline V gene sequence: CDR1 LGHNA, CDR2 YNFKEQ. This chain's CDR3 is CASSLSWLAGDYEQYF. CDR3 DNA: TGTGCCAGCAGCTTGAGTTGGCTAGCGGGAGACTACGAGCAGTACTTC.

The CDR3 region is CSARDSDEQYF. The CDR3 DNA sequence: TGCAGTGCTAGAGATTCGGACGAGCAGTACTTC. The chain has TRBV20-1 and TRBJ2-7; D remains unclear. V lost 0 bases, J lost 5 bases, and 5 bases lay in between. The CDR3 totals 11 residues. From germline, CDR1 is DFQATT and CDR2 SNEGSKA (reference sequence).

The V call is TRBV30, the J call TRBJ2-1; D gene unclear. With 5 bases removed from V and 5 bases from J, the gap between germline ends came to 25 bases. Per germline, CDR1 GTSNPN and CDR2 SVGIG (reference sequence). CDR3 length equals 17 residues. The CDR3 DNA follows: TGTGCCTGGGGCCCACGCGGTGCGGTCCCCTATAACAATGAGCAGTTCTTC. This encodes CAWGPRGAVPYNNEQFF.

V is TRBV19 and J is TRBJ1-5, with no clear D. This CDR3 is built from 15 residues. Germline V gene data show CDR1 as LNHDA and CDR2 as SQIVND (reference sequence). V was trimmed by 10 bases and J by 2 bases, leaving 18 bases between them. CDR3 sequence reads: CATKTGSQGNQPQHF. The CDR3, as DNA: TGTGCCACTAAAACGGGTTCCCAGGGCAATCAGCCCCAGCATTTT.

V is TRBV7-2 and J is TRBJ1-2, with TRBD1 matching 7 bases. Germline V gene lookup returns CDR1 SGHTA and CDR2 FQGNSA. V lost 4 bases to trimming and J lost 4 bases; unmatched junction nucleotides: 6. This CDR3 has 14 amino acids. Here the CDR3 reads CASSSRDSLYGYTF. DNA of the CDR3: TGTGCCAGCAGCTCCCGGGACAGTCTCTATGGCTACACCTTC.

The V gene is TRBV7-9, the J gene TRBJ1-4; D is ambiguous. Per the germline V gene, CDR1 is SEHNR and CDR2 is FQNEAQ (reference sequence). Trimming removed 6 bases from V and 0 bases from J, with 11 bases in between. The length of the CDR3 is 15 residues. This CDR3 is CASRGLDSTNEKLFF. Written as DNA, the CDR3 is TGTGCCAGCAGGGGATTGGACTCAACTAATGAAAAACTGTTTTTT.

This chain uses TRBV5-1 with TRBJ2-7, with a weak D call TRBD1 (5 bases). Germline lookup yields CDR1 SGHRS and CDR2 YFSETQ. CDR3 size: 14 residues. V dropped 3 bases and J dropped 6 bases, with 16 bases sitting between them. The CDR3 region has the DNA TGCGCCAGCAGCTCCGCTTTAGACAGAGGCGAGCAGTACTTC. Translating gives CASSSALDRGEQYF.

The V gene is TRBV10-3, the J gene TRBJ2-7, with 7 bases that match TRBD1. The CDR3 is 12 amino acids. J lost 4 bases, V lost 6 bases, and 3 bases had no gene match. Per germline, CDR1 ENHRY and CDR2 SYGVKD. The CDR3 region is CAISGTVYEQYF. The CDR3 DNA sequence: TGTGCCATCAGCGGGACAGTATACGAGCAGTACTTC.

The chain is built from TRBV6-5 and TRBJ1-2; weak D call: TRBD1 (5 bases). The V gene's germline CDR1 is MNHEY and CDR2 SVGAGI. V lost 10 bases, J lost 1 base, and 16 bases lay in between. The CDR3 totals 14 residues. CDR3 amino acids: CATARDEDNYGYTF. The CDR3, as DNA: TGTGCCACGGCCCGGGACGAGGATAACTATGGCTACACCTTC.

The rearrangement uses TRBV7-9 and TRBJ2-7, with TRBD2 identical over 9 bases. The CDR3 has 14 amino acids. Looked up from germline, CDR1 is SEHNR and CDR2 is FQNEAQ (reference sequence). Unmatched junction bases numbered 9, after V lost 6 bases and J lost 6 bases. The CDR3 DNA reads as TGTGCCAGCAGTTGGAATAGCGGGAGTTTCGAGCAGTACTTC. Its protein product is CASSWNSGSFEQYF.

The chain links TRBV19 to TRBJ2-7; TRBD1 matches at 12 bases. This CDR3 contains 16 residues. V lost 3 bases to trimming and J lost 2 bases; unmatched junction nucleotides: 5. Looked up from germline, CDR1 is LNHDA and CDR2 is SQIVND (reference sequence). DNA for the CDR3: TGTGCCAGTAGTATGGGGGACAGGGGGCCAACCTACGAGCAGTACTTC. Translated, it gives CASSMGDRGPTYEQYF.

This rearrangement joins TRBV7-9 to TRBJ2-3, with 10 nucleotides matching TRBD2. This CDR3 is built from 17 residues. Looked up from germline, CDR1 is SEHNR and CDR2 is FQNEAQ (reference sequence). Losses at the gene ends were 5 bases for V and 5 bases for J; bases not matched to a gene: 13. The CDR3 DNA follows: TGTGCCAGCAGCCCCCGTCTAAGCGGGAGGGCCGAAGATACGCAGTATTTT. Translation: CASSPRLSGRAEDTQYF.

This chain joins TRBV7-2 and TRBJ1-1; D possibly corresponds to TRBD1 (5 bases). There are 14 residues in the CDR3. CDR1 is SGHTA and CDR2 is FQGNSA in the germline V gene. Trimming took off 5 bases at V and 10 bases at J, with 20 bases between the two ends. CDR3 sequence reads: CASSAQTERLGAFF. The CDR3 region has the DNA TGTGCCAGCAGCGCCCAGACAGAAAGGCTGGGAGCTTTCTTT. Looking up the rest from reference TRBV7-2 and TRBJ1-1 gives the full variable domain: GAGVSQSPSNKVTEKGKDVELRCDPISGHTALYWYRQSLGQGLEFLIYFQGNSAPDKSGLPSDRFSAERTGGSVSTLTIQRTQQEDSAVYLCASSAQTERLGAFFGQGTRLTVV.

The chain couples TRBV7-2 to TRBJ2-3, with D unclear. The CDR3 totals 12 residues. Between the trimmed V and J ends, which lost 8 bases and 1 base, there was a span of 7 bases. From germline, CDR1 is SGHTA and CDR2 FQGNSA. The CDR3 here is CASQYGTDTQYF. The CDR3 DNA reads as TGTGCCAGCCAATATGGCACAGATACGCAGTATTTT.

A single count supports this clone. The chain carries TRBV11-3 and TRBJ1-3; D remains unclear. V lost 0 bases to trimming and J lost 2 bases, with 11 bases between them. Germline assignment: CDR1 SGHNT and CDR2 YENEEA. The CDR3 length is 16 residues. CDR3 sequence reads: CASSLEGQYPGNTIYF. CDR3 in DNA: TGTGCCAGCAGCTTAGAGGGTCAGTACCCTGGAAACACCATATATTTT.

Here the CDR3 reads CASSEASSSTDTQYF. The DNA of the CDR3 is TGTGCCAGCTCTGAGGCTTCTTCTTCCACAGATACGCAGTATTTT. The chain combines TRBV18 with TRBJ2-3, with D hard to call. V lost 6 bases and J 2 bases, leaving 15 bases between the germline ends. The germline V gene encodes CDR1 KGHSH and CDR2 LQKENI. This CDR3 comprises 15 residues.

The chain recombines TRBV7-2 with TRBJ1-2; no firm D call. This CDR3 is built from 11 residues. Looked up from germline, CDR1 is SGHTA and CDR2 is FQGNSA. Here the CDR3 reads CVSRLDYGYTF. DNA for the CDR3: TGTGTATCGCGTTTGGACTATGGCTACACCTTC.